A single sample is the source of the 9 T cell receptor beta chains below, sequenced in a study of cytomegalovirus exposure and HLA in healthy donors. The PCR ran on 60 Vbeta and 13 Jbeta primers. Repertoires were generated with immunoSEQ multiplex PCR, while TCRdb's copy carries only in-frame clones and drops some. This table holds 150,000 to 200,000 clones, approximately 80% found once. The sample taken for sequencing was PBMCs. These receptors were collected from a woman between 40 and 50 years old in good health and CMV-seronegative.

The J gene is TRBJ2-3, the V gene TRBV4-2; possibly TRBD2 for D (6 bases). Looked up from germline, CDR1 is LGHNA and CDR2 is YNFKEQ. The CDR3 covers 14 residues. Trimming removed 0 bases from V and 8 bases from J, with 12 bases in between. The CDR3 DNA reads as TGTGCCAGCAGCCAAGATCTTGAGACTAGTACGCAGTATTTT. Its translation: CASSQDLETSTQYF.

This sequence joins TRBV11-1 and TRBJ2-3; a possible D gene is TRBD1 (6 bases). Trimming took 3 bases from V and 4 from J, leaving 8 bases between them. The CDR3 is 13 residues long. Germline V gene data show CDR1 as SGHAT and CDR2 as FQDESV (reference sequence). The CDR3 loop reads CASSLAGADTQYF. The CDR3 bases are TGTGCCAGCAGCTTGGCAGGGGCAGATACGCAGTATTTT.

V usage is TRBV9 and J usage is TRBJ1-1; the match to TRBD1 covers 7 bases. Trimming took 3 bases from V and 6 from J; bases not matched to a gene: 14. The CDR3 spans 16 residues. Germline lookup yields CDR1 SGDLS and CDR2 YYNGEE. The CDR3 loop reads CASSERGDRVISEAFF. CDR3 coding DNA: TGTGCCAGCAGCGAGCGCGGAGACAGGGTGATCTCTGAAGCTTTCTTT.

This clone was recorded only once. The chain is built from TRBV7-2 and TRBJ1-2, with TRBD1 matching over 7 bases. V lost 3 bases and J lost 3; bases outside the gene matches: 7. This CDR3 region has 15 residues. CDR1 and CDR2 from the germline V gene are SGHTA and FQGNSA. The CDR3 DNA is TGTGCCAGCAGCTTGCAGACCGGGACAGACTATGGCTACACCTTC. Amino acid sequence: CASSLQTGTDYGYTF.

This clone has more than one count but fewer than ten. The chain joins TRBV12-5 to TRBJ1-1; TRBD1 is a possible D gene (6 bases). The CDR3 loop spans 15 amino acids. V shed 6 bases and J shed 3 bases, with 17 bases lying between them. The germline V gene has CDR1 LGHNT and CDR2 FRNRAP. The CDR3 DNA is TGTGCTAGTGGGCCCCTAACAGGGTCGGACACTGAAGCTTTCTTT. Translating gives CASGPLTGSDTEAFF.

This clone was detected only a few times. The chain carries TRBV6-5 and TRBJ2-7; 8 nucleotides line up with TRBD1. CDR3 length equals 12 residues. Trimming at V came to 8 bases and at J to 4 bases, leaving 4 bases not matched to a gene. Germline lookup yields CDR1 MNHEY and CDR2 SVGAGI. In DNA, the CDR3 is TGTGCCAGCCGGACAGGGTGGTACGAGCAGTACTTC. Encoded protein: CASRTGWYEQYF.

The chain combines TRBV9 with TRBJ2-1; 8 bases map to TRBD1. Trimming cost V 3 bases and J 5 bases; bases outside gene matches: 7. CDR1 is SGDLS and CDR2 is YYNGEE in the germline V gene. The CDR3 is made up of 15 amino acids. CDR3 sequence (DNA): TGTGCCAGCAGCGCCGGACAGGGTGGACACAATGAGCAGTTCTTC. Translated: CASSAGQGGHNEQFF.

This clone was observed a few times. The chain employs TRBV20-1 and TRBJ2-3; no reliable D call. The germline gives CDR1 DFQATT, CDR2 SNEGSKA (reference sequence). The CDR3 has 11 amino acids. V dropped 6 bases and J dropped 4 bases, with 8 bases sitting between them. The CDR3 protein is CSAQFSDTQYF. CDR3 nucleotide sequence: TGCAGTGCCCAGTTTTCAGATACGCAGTATTTT.

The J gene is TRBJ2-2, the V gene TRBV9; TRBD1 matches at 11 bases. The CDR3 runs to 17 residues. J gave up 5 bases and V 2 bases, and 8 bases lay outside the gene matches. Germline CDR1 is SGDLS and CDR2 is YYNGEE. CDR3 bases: TGTGCCAGCAGCGTCCCCCGGGACAGGGGGGATACCGGGGAGCTGTTTTTT. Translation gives CASSVPRDRGDTGELFF.